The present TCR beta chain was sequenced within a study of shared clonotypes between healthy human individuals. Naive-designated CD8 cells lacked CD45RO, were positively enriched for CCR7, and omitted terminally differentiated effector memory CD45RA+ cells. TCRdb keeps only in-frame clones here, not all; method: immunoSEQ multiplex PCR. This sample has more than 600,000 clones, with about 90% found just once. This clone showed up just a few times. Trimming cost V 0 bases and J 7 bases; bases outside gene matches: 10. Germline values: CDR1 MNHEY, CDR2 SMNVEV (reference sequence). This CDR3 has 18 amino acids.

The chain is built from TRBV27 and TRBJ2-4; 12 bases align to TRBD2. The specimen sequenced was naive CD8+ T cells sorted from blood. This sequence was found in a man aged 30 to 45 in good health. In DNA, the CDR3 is TGTGCCAGCAGTTTATCCTCGGCTAGCGGGAGGGCCAGGAACATTCAGTACTTC. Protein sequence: CASSLSSASGRARNIQYF.